This T cell receptor (beta chain) was recovered during a study of blood T cells in healthy people across ages. Trimming stripped 1 base from V and 1 base from J, with 7 bases between. The CDR3 extends over 13 amino acids. CDR1 is DFQATT, CDR2 SNEGSKA, per germline (reference sequence). A few counts support this clonotype. A second PCR, run for about 6 to 11 cycles, used a sample-barcoded 5' primer plus a J-beta primer mix. TCRdb re-derived calls from the 5' RACE reads in MiXCR, one entry per CDR3 protein. This table holds 750,000 or so distinct CDR3 sequences, 20% to 30% found once. Drawing of peripheral blood yielded about 10 milliliters from each donor. These same data were also listed under a study on T cells of mothers and their children.

This sequence joins TRBV20-1 and TRBJ1-1, with D unresolved. The sequencing sample was made of blood. The TCR sequence derives from a boy aged 5 to 17 in good health. The DNA of the CDR3 is TGCAGTGCTAGAGTGCGGGGGAACACTGAAGCTTTCTTT. Protein product: CSARVRGNTEAFF.